The text below deals with one TCR beta chain. What it binds is not known. The CDR3 contains 16 residues. Looked up from germline, CDR1 is SGDLS and CDR2 is YYNGEE. The sample belongs to a study of monozygotic twins with inflammatory bowel disease. Whole-study findings and limits: Since immunosuppressive treatments differed, patient repertoires may have gained added variability.

UMIs that included a 6-nucleotide sample barcode were added by template switching, which took place during cDNA synthesis. TCRdb reprocessed the 5' RACE reads; each CDR3 protein has one entry and no DNA is given. This listing includes 420,000 or so distinct CDR3 sequences. The material sequenced was blood. The receptor was isolated from a human donor with ulcerative colitis or Crohn's disease, or a healthy co-twin of an affected twin (not recorded which). This sequence joins TRBV9 and TRBJ2-1; TCRdb proposes TRBD2, but this gene call is untestable without DNA. The CDR3: CASSSSGRGSYNEQFF.